This T cell receptor beta chain is drawn from a study of T cells in Graves' hyperthyroidism and ophthalmopathy. The study, taken as a whole, reports: The blood repertoire included most of the expanded thyroid clonotypes above 0.001. With a median lead of 6.5 months before onset, the model predicted ophthalmopathy.

There were TCR beta CDR3 regions amplified from RNA transcripts. First-round RT-PCR targeting the TCR CDR3 was performed with the HTBI primer set. TCRdb analysed the multiplex PCR reads with MiXCR anew, one entry per CDR3 protein. The sample has 500,000 to 600,000 distinct CDR3 sequences; 46% are singletons. V was clipped by 5 bases and J by 1 base, with 16 bases between them. This CDR3 contains 16 residues. Germline lookup yields CDR1 LNHNV and CDR2 YYDKDF (reference sequence). This clonotype turned up a few times. The antigen is not known. Sequencing used peripheral blood or thyroid tissue (not recorded which). This TCR came from a young woman with Graves' hyperthyroidism. V usage is TRBV15 and J usage is TRBJ2-3; TRBD2 might be the D (7 bases). The CDR3 DNA follows: TGTGCCACCAGCTTGGGGGGCGGGAGAGGCACAGATACGCAGTATTTT. It codes for CATSLGGGRGTDTQYF. Complete variable domain (other parts from reference TRBV15 and TRBJ2-3): DAMVIQNPRYQVTQFGKPVTLSCSQTLNHNVMYWYQQKSSQAPKLLFHYYDKDFNNEADTPDNFQSRRPNTSFCFLDIRSPGLGDTAMYLCATSLGGGRGTDTQYFGPGTRLTVL.